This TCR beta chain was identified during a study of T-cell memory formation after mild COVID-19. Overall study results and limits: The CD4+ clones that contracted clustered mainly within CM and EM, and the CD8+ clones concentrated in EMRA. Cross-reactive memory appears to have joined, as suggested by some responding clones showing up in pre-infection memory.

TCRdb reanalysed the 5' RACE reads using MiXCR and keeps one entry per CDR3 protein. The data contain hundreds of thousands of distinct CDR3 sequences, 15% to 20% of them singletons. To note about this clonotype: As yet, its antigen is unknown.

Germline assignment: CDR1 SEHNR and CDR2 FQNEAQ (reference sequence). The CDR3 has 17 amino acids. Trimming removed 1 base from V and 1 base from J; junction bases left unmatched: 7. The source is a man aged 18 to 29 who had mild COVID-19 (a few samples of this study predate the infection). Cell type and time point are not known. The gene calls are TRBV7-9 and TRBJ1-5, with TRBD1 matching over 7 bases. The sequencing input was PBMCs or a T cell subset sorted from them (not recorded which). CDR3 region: CASSLGGDSESNQPQHF. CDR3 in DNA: TGTGCCAGCAGCTTAGGGGGGGACAGTGAGAGCAATCAGCCCCAGCATTTT.